This passage covers 27 T cell receptor beta chains from one sample sequenced in a study of Ad26.COV2.S vaccination and SARS-CoV-2 variants. The data were produced by immunoSEQ multiplex PCR, yet TCRdb's version contains in-frame clones alone and is incomplete. This table holds about 420,000 clones, more than 75% found once. Treatment specified: over 15 received Ad26.COV2.S at low or high dose, single or two shots; about 5 received placebo; per-sample allocation not given. Day 63 after the first injection of vaccine or placebo was the sampling time. The input for sequencing was peripheral blood, taken in a trial of Ad26.COV2.S vaccine versus placebo. The receptors were gathered from a person between 18 and 60 years old who received the Ad26.COV2.S COVID-19 vaccine or a placebo.

The V gene is TRBV10-3, the J gene TRBJ1-2, with D maybe TRBD1 (6 bases). Deletions cut 10 bases from V and 8 bases from J, with 26 bases between. Germline V CDR1 and CDR2: ENHRY, SYGVKD. The CDR3 runs 15 residues. The CDR3 DNA sequence: TGTGCCACCGCATCAGGGGCAGGGAAGGAAGGCGGCTACACCTTC. Residues: CATASGAGKEGGYTF.

V usage is TRBV30 and J usage is TRBJ2-7; D is possibly TRBD1 or TRBD2 (5 bases each). Germline CDR1 reads GTSNPN; CDR2 reads SVGIG (reference sequence). The CDR3 sequence is 13 residues long. V was trimmed by 2 bases and J by 2 bases, leaving 10 bases between them. The CDR3 is CAWSRDRPYEQYF. The CDR3 region has the DNA TGTGCCTGGAGTCGGGACCGTCCCTACGAGCAGTACTTC.

On this clone itself: One end of the junction fails to match germline, which may point to a read error. The rearrangement links TRBV30 to TRBJ2-5; D call uncertain. This CDR3 region has 13 residues. Germline V gives CDR1 GTSNPN, CDR2 SVGIG (reference sequence). DNA of the CDR3: TGTGCCTGGAGTGTACTTTCCCGAGAGCCCCAGTACTTC. This encodes CAWSVLSREPQYF.

CDR3 DNA sequence: TGTGCCAGCAGACCCAATCGGGGGGGAGGATCACCCCTCCACTTT. It codes for CASRPNRGGGSPLHF. The chain joins TRBV7-2 to TRBJ1-6, with TRBD1 as a possible D gene (5 bases). V was pared by 6 bases and J by 10 bases, with 19 bases between. Germline lookup yields CDR1 SGHTA and CDR2 FQGNSA. This CDR3 comprises 15 residues. Using reference TRBV7-2 and TRBJ1-6 for the parts outside the CDR3, the full variable domain is GAGVSQSPSNKVTEKGKDVELRCDPISGHTALYWYRQSLGQGLEFLIYFQGNSAPDKSGLPSDRFSAERTGGSVSTLTIQRTQQEDSAVYLCASRPNRGGGSPLHFGNGTRLTVT.

The chain has TRBV7-2 and TRBJ2-1; 8 bases agree with TRBD2. Trimming removed 5 bases from V and 6 bases from J; junction bases left unmatched: 6. Per germline, CDR1 SGHTA and CDR2 FQGNSA. The CDR3 extends over 14 amino acids. CDR3 in DNA: TGTGCCAGCAGCCTCGTGCGGGGGGCCAATGAGCAGTTCTTC. Translation gives CASSLVRGANEQFF.

The chain links TRBV3-1 (or the pseudogene TRBV3-2) to TRBJ1-3; D gene unclear. The V gene lost 1 base and the J gene lost 4 bases, with 5 bases spanning the gap. Germline V gene data show CDR1 as LGHDT and CDR2 as YNNKEL (reference sequence). This CDR3 spans 13 amino acids. This CDR3 is CASSQGHGNTIYF. CDR3 in DNA: TGTGCCAGCAGCCAAGGACACGGAAACACCATATATTTT.

The DNA for the CDR3 is TGTGCCAGCAGTTTGTCAGGGGATTCACCCCTCCACTTT. Amino acids: CASSLSGDSPLHF. This sequence joins TRBV28 and TRBJ1-6; perhaps TRBD1 as D (6 bases). Germline CDR1 MDHEN, CDR2 SYDVKM. Trimming stripped 3 bases from V and 8 bases from J, with 8 bases between. This CDR3 region has 13 residues.

V and J are TRBV10-3 and TRBJ1-3, with TRBD1 identical over 8 bases. The CDR3 sequence is 13 residues long. With 10 bases clipped from V and 4 bases from J, the junction kept 6 bases outside the gene matches. Germline V CDR1 and CDR2: ENHRY, SYGVKD. The CDR3 is CATRTGIGNTIYF. CDR3 coding DNA: TGTGCCACCAGGACAGGGATCGGAAACACCATATATTTT.

The V gene is TRBV9, the J gene TRBJ2-3; no clear D. The CDR3 length is 15 residues. V lost 0 bases and J lost 0, with 8 bases in between. Looked up from germline, CDR1 is SGDLS and CDR2 is YYNGEE. The CDR3 spells CASSVGSASTDTQYF. As DNA, the CDR3 is TGTGCCAGCAGCGTAGGATCAGCGAGCACAGATACGCAGTATTTT.

This clone was observed once. The rearrangement joins TRBV28 to TRBJ1-2; no reliable D call. V lost 1 base and J 5 bases, leaving 11 bases between the germline ends. The CDR3 runs to 14 residues. CDR1 is MDHEN and CDR2 is SYDVKM in the germline V gene. CDR3 coding DNA: TGTGCCAGCAGTTTATCCCAACGGGTTTATGGCTACACCTTC. It encodes CASSLSQRVYGYTF.

The rearrangement uses TRBV4-2 and TRBJ2-1; D uncertain. Trimming removed 3 bases from V and 9 bases from J, with 9 bases in between. Germline CDR1 reads LGHNA; CDR2 reads YNFKEQ. The CDR3 covers 12 residues. CDR3 sequence (DNA): TGTGCCAGCAGCCACGGTAGCAGTGAGCAGTTCTTC. Its protein is CASSHGSSEQFF.

The CDR3 protein is CASSEAGGYNEQFF. CDR3 sequence (DNA): TGTGCCAGCAGCGAAGCGGGGGGCTACAATGAGCAGTTCTTC. V gene TRBV4-2 combines with J gene TRBJ2-1; 9 bases match TRBD2. From germline, CDR1 is LGHNA and CDR2 YNFKEQ. The CDR3 loop spans 14 amino acids. Germline trimming cut 5 bases from V and 3 bases from J; bases unmatched to any gene: 2.

This chain joins TRBV6-5 and TRBJ2-5, with D unclear. Per the germline V gene, CDR1 is MNHEY and CDR2 is SVGAGI. This CDR3 has 15 residues. Between the trimmed V and J ends, which lost 2 bases and 7 bases, there was a span of 17 bases. The CDR3 sequence: CASSYRSNLLGTQYF. DNA of the CDR3: TGTGCCAGCAGTTACCGTTCAAACTTATTAGGGACCCAGTACTTC.

This clone has more than one count but fewer than ten. This chain links TRBV3-1 (or the pseudogene TRBV3-2) with TRBJ2-5; D not certain. Trimming cost V 0 bases and J 5 bases, with 13 bases left between them. The germline V gene has CDR1 LGHDT and CDR2 YNNKEL (reference sequence). This CDR3 contains 15 residues. This CDR3 is CASSQDYASAETQYF. DNA of the CDR3: TGTGCCAGCAGCCAAGATTACGCGTCTGCGGAGACCCAGTACTTC.

The V gene is TRBV7-2, the J gene TRBJ2-5, with D unclear. V lost 4 bases and J lost 4, with 13 bases in between. Germline CDR1 and CDR2: SGHTA and FQGNSA. The CDR3 covers 14 residues. CDR3 loop: CASSSFNSIETQYF. CDR3 coding DNA: TGTGCCAGCAGCTCCTTTAATAGTATAGAGACCCAGTACTTC. The full variable domain, rest sourced from reference TRBV7-2 and TRBJ2-5, is GAGVSQSPSNKVTEKGKDVELRCDPISGHTALYWYRQSLGQGLEFLIYFQGNSAPDKSGLPSDRFSAERTGGSVSTLTIQRTQQEDSAVYLCASSSFNSIETQYFGPGTRLLVL.

The chain has TRBV20-1 and TRBJ1-5; D is uncertain. Germline V lookup: CDR1 DFQATT, CDR2 SNEGSKA (reference sequence). The CDR3 sequence is 11 residues long. Trimming took off 3 bases at V and 6 bases at J, with 6 bases between the two ends. Written as DNA, the CDR3 is TGCAGTGCTAGCAGCGGTCAGCCCCAGCATTTT. This gives the protein CSASSGQPQHF.

Only one count was recorded for this clone. The chain couples TRBV6-1 to TRBJ2-7; 8 positions agree with TRBD1. The CDR3 contains 15 residues. The junction had 8 bases not matched to a gene; V was cut back by 2 bases and J by 5 bases. Looked up from germline, CDR1 is MNHNS and CDR2 is SASEGT. Here the CDR3 DNA reads TGTGCCAGCAGTGAACGGCCAGGGGGCAAAGACGAGCAGTACTTC. It is translated as CASSERPGGKDEQYF.

The chain combines TRBV28 with TRBJ2-1; 10 bases are a match to TRBD1. CDR1 MDHEN and CDR2 SYDVKM come from the germline V gene. V shed 5 bases, J shed 4 bases, and the junction held 8 bases outside the gene matches. The CDR3 totals 16 residues. This chain's CDR3 is CASSPLTGGFYNEQFF. CDR3 in DNA: TGTGCCAGCAGTCCACTGACAGGGGGCTTTTACAATGAGCAGTTCTTC.

This chain's CDR3 is CASSAGLAGGLEETQYF. CDR3 in DNA: TGCGCCAGCAGCGCTGGACTAGCGGGGGGTTTAGAAGAGACCCAGTACTTC. This rearrangement joins TRBV5-1 to TRBJ2-5; 14 bases map to TRBD2. J was trimmed by 3 bases and V by 4 bases; bases with no gene match: 8. CDR3 length equals 17 residues. Germline assignment: CDR1 SGHRS and CDR2 YFSETQ.

This chain links TRBV5-1 with TRBJ1-1, with 7 bases lining up with TRBD1. This CDR3 region has 15 residues. The ends lost 2 bases at V and 6 bases at J; junction bases unmatched: 10. The germline V gene encodes CDR1 SGHRS and CDR2 YFSETQ. The CDR3 sequence is CASSFYRTGVPEAFF. The CDR3 DNA reads TGCGCCAGCAGCTTTTACCGAACAGGGGTCCCTGAAGCTTTCTTT. Supplemented by reference TRBV5-1 and TRBJ1-1, the full variable domain reads KAGVTQTPRYLIKTRGQQVTLSCSPISGHRSVSWYQQTPGQGLQFLFEYFSETQRNKGNFPGRFSGRQFSNSRSEMNVSTLELGDSALYLCASSFYRTGVPEAFFGQGTRLTVV.

The chain employs TRBV6-5 and TRBJ2-1; D possibly corresponds to TRBD1 (5 bases). Trimming took 4 bases from V and 0 from J, leaving 10 bases between them. Germline CDR1 is MNHEY and CDR2 is SVGAGI. This CDR3 region has 15 residues. The CDR3 bases are TGTGCCAGCAGTTTAAGGGGAAACTCCTACAATGAGCAGTTCTTC. This gives the protein CASSLRGNSYNEQFF.

This clone was counted only a few times. V usage is TRBV15 and J usage is TRBJ1-1, with a tentative D call TRBD1 (5 bases). Trimming removed 3 bases from V and 5 bases from J, with 10 bases in between. Germline loops: CDR1 LNHNV, CDR2 YYDKDF (reference sequence). CDR3 size: 13 residues. The CDR3 DNA is TGTGCCACCAGCAGCGGGGGATGGACTGAAGCTTTCTTT. This sequence encodes CATSSGGWTEAFF.

This chain connects TRBV27 to TRBJ1-1; 7 bases map to TRBD1. The CDR3 extends over 13 amino acids. CDR1 and CDR2 (germline): MNHEY, SMNVEV (reference sequence). V was clipped by 10 bases and J by 4 bases; unmatched bases: 9. The CDR3 reads CATKGAGGTEAFF. The DNA of the CDR3 is TGTGCCACCAAAGGGGCAGGGGGCACTGAAGCTTTCTTT.

The chain recombines TRBV6-2 or TRBV6-3 with TRBJ1-5, with D maybe TRBD1 (6 bases). This CDR3 contains 12 residues. Trimming took off 5 bases at V and 5 bases at J, with 7 bases between the two ends. Germline loops: CDR1 MNHEY, CDR2 SVGEGT. This CDR3 reads CASSRGDQPQHF. CDR3 coding DNA: TGTGCCAGCAGTAGGGGGGATCAGCCCCAGCATTTT.

The gene calls are TRBV30 and TRBJ1-1; D is uncertain. Germline CDR1 reads GTSNPN; CDR2 reads SVGIG (reference sequence). This CDR3 is 11 amino acids long. V was shortened by 0 bases and J by 6 bases, with 5 bases between the two germline ends. CDR3 protein: CAWSVNSEAFF. The CDR3 DNA follows: TGTGCCTGGAGTGTAAACTCTGAAGCTTTCTTT.

The rearrangement links TRBV14 to TRBJ1-4, with D possibly being TRBD1 (6 bases). V lost 4 bases and J 3 bases, leaving 18 bases between the germline ends. This CDR3 is built from 17 residues. From germline, CDR1 is SGHDN and CDR2 FVKESK. CDR3: CASSLTRGGTANEKLFF. The CDR3 DNA is TGTGCCAGCAGCCTCACGAGGGGGGGAACGGCTAATGAAAAACTGTTTTTT.

The CDR3 coding sequence is TGCGCCAGCAGCCCTGGGACTAGGGAGCAGTTCTTC. This translates into CASSPGTREQFF. The rearrangement joins TRBV5-1 to TRBJ2-1; 8 bases agree with TRBD2. The CDR3 runs to 12 residues. Germline CDR1 and CDR2: SGHRS and YFSETQ. J gave up 10 bases and V 4 bases, and 4 bases lay outside the gene matches. Full variable domain (rest looked up from reference TRBV5-1 and TRBJ2-1): KAGVTQTPRYLIKTRGQQVTLSCSPISGHRSVSWYQQTPGQGLQFLFEYFSETQRNKGNFPGRFSGRQFSNSRSEMNVSTLELGDSALYLCASSPGTREQFFGPGTRLTVL.